This T cell receptor (beta chain) was recorded in a study of human T cells and chemical hapten exposure. Across the study: Patients got weekly scalp diphenylcyclopropenone doses over the roughly 24-week study. A mostly female patient group had alopecia areata, totalis or universalis.

This CDR3 is 16 amino acids long. Unmatched junction bases numbered 7, after V lost 4 bases and J lost 3 bases. From germline, CDR1 is SGHRS and CDR2 YFSETQ. This clonotype came up many times. Each CDR3 protein gets one entry after TCRdb re-called the RACE reads with MiXCR. The sample has 370,000 or so distinct CDR3 sequences; around 5% are singletons. The sample's time point: patch test 1, 2 weeks after DPC sensitization. This sample's treatment: therapeutic diphenylcyclopropenone sensitization with weekly scalp DPC. The sequence came from a woman between 50 and 59 years old with alopecia areata. Some clones in this sample may be carry-over from other donors' samples. The gene calls are TRBV5-1 and TRBJ2-7; 13 nucleotides align to TRBD2. Sequencing used whole blood, obtained in connection with sensitization to the hapten diphenylcyclopropenone (DPC). The CDR3 sequence: CASSPGLAGALYEQYF. The CDR3 bases are TGCGCCAGCAGCCCTGGACTAGCGGGAGCTCTCTACGAGCAGTACTTC.